This paragraph covers one T cell receptor beta chain sequence. The germline V gene encodes CDR1 MNHNY and CDR2 SVGAGI (reference sequence). V dropped 6 bases and J dropped 2; count of bases not matched to a gene: 3. CDR3 length equals 14 residues. This record comes from a study of blood T cell repertoires in COVID-19. Sequencing used immunoSEQ multiplex PCR; TCRdb keeps in-frame clones, though not all of them. The repertoire holds more than 250,000 clones, roughly 87% seen once, with 1% in the top ten. This chain links TRBV6-6 with TRBJ1-4; 7 nucleotides match TRBD1. The TCR originated in a man between 45 and 60 years old with active or convalescent COVID-19. The sample comprised peripheral blood. CDR3 in amino acids: CASSDRETNEKLFF. As DNA, the CDR3 is TGTGCCAGCAGCGACAGGGAGACTAATGAAAAACTGTTTTTT.